The entry below describes one TCR beta chain. Its antigen specificity is not known. Qualities for individual bases were not recorded, and no much larger clone is one base off. The data were taken from a study of blood T cell repertoires in COVID-19 (dated by TCRdb to the early 2020s). For the wider study: Samples from collaborators originated in the United States, Italy and Spain and spanned both the acute and convalescent phases of COVID-19. The prospective study material was composed of cDNA or gDNA derived from T cells, B-cell-depleted T cells, or PBMCs. Subjects who had been exposed to COVID-19, were actively infected with it, or had recovered from it provided the deeply sampled blood TCRbeta repertoires that made up the dataset. The repertoires were made available in a free public database intended to serve as a resource for research on the immune response to SARS-CoV-2. Samples came from the ongoing ImmuneRACE study (first 160 participants) plus 1,254 subjects from 6 global collaborators. A de-identified subject ID, COVID-19 status, age in years and sex were almost always included in the sample metadata. Where available, HLA class I and class II types were obtained from metadata supplied by the sample provider rather than from assay-based typing.

TCRbeta CDR3 regions were amplified from genomic DNA by means of the immunoSEQ Assay, a bias-controlled multiplex PCR. From the authors' description of their analysis: Within the assay, amplification of reference gene primers was used to estimate how many nucleated cells each sample contained. To quantify the absolute abundance of each unique TCRbeta CDR3 rearrangement, sequence reads were collapsed and filtered. Productive Simpson clonality was computed per sample as the square root of Simpson's diversity index over productive rearrangements. The source is immuneACCESS, and TCRdb retained only in-frame sequences with V and J called. Part of the clones is not carried over; for the studies checked, unresolved V genes explain less than half of this, and the remainder is unexplained. The DNA gave D and trimming, while V, J and clone size come from that table. Within this sample are about 45,000 clones, with 87% of them counted one time only. Around 25% of the sample rests with the top ten.

The collaborating institutions used their own protocols to collect whole blood in K2EDTA tubes. For TCRbeta analysis, collaborators shipped samples in one of three forms: frozen whole blood, isolated PBMCs, or DNA extracted from either of those sample types. Broad study findings and their caveats: The quantity of clinical and demographic metadata differed by source and by participant and was supplied without curation.

Sequencing input: peripheral blood. This receptor was obtained from a woman of 80 years or more in a cohort sampled during active or convalescent COVID-19.

The DNA sequence is given as TGTGCCTGGAGTTCAACCACTAGCGGGAGGAGGGTAGATACGCAGTATTTT. Translated, this is CAWSSTTSGRRVDTQYF. The receptor chain draws on TRBV30 and TRBJ2-3; 12 bases in the middle match TRBD2. V is pruned by 2 bases and J by 5 bases, leaving 11 bases of the junction without a gene match. From the cysteine through the phenylalanine, the CDR3 covers 17 amino acids. Only the CDR3 region is kept as DNA, spanning 51 bases read in frame from base 1. Per the germline V gene (reference sequence), GTSNPN is the CDR1 and SVGIG is the CDR2. The full variable domain, with segments outside the CDR3 supplied by the reference TRBV30 and TRBJ2-3 proteins, appears as SQTIHQWPATLVQPVGSPLSLECTVEGTSNPNLYWYRQAAGRGLQLLFYSVGIGQISSEVPQNLSASRPQDRQFILSSKKLLLSDSGFYLCAWSSTTSGRRVDTQYFGPGTRLTVL.